This T cell receptor beta chain stems from a study of blood T cell repertoires in COVID-19. This CDR3 region has 15 residues. Germline CDR1 SNHLY, CDR2 FYNNEI. The V gene lost 4 bases and the J gene lost 4 bases, with 14 bases spanning the gap. In the original workflow: Estimated nucleated cell counts came from reference gene primer amplification. Data came from immunoSEQ multiplex PCR; TCRdb stores just in-frame clones and leaves some out. That table is the source of V, J and clone size, and D and trimming were worked out from the DNA. The data hold some 210,000 clones, with roughly 87% observed a single time.

The sequence came from a man aged 18 to 35 with acute COVID-19. Sequencing was done on a sample of PBMCs or T cells enriched from blood (not recorded which). The J gene is TRBJ2-1, the V gene TRBV2, with D perhaps matching TRBD1 (6 bases). CDR3 residues: CASSVGGQGYNEQFF. CDR3 DNA sequence: TGTGCCAGCAGTGTCGGTGGTCAGGGGTACAATGAGCAGTTCTTC. The full variable domain, rest sourced from reference TRBV2 and TRBJ2-1, is EPEVTQTPSHQVTQMGQEVILRCVPISNHLYFYWYRQILGQKVEFLVSFYNNEISEKSEIFDDQFSVERPDGSNFTLKIRSTKLEDSAMYFCASSVGGQGYNEQFFGPGTRLTVL.